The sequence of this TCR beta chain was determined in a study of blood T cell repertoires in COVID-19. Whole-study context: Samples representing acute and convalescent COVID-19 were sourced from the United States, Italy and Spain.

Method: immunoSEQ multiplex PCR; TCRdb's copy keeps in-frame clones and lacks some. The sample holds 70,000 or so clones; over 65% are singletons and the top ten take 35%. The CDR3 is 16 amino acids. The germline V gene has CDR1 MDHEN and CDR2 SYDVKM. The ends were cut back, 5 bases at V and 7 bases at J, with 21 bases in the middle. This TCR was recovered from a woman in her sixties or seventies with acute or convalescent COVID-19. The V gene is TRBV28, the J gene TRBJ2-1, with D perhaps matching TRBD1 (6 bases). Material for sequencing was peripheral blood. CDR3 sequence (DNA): TGTGCCAGCAGTCTAGGGGGATCCCAGGGTCAAAATGAGCAGTTCTTC. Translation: CASSLGGSQGQNEQFF. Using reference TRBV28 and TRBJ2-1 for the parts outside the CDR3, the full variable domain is DVKVTQSSRYLVKRTGEKVFLECVQDMDHENMFWYRQDPGLGLRLIYFSYDVKMKEKGDIPEGYSVSREKKERFSLILESASTNQTSMYLCASSLGGSQGQNEQFFGPGTRLTVL.